This T cell receptor beta chain was recovered during a study of OX40 agonist ivuxolimab in advanced cancers. Sequencing used immunoSEQ multiplex PCR; TCRdb keeps in-frame clones, though not all of them. The sample yields over 70,000 clones, 80% to 90% seen once. There are 16 residues in the CDR3. Trimming took 7 bases from V and 5 from J; bases not matched to a gene: 13. Germline CDR1 SGHKS, CDR2 YYEKEE (reference sequence). The rearrangement joins TRBV5-5 to TRBJ2-1; 9 nucleotides line up with TRBD1. Sample: CD4+ or CD8+ T cells sorted from blood, taken in a trial of the OX40 agonist ivuxolimab. This TCR derives from an adult with an advanced solid tumor such as melanoma, head and neck, liver or kidney cancer. The CDR3 DNA sequence: TGTGCCAGCGGGCCCCGAACAGGGGGCTGGGACAATGAGCAGTTCTTC. The encoded protein is CASGPRTGGWDNEQFF.